Following are 8 T cell receptor beta chains from one sample sequenced in a study of shared T cell receptors in the human thymus. The table came from immunoSEQ multiplex PCR; TCRdb's copy has only in-frame clones and leaves some out. The table includes about 660,000 clones, roughly 86% detected once. The sample also formed part of further work on human thymus T cells.

The sample consisted of thymocytes. These TCRs come from a boy under two years old with a congenital heart defect.

Notes on this clone: A junction boundary mismatches the germline segment, possibly from a read error. Other DNA sequences in the sample encode the same CDR3. This chain uses TRBV4-1 with TRBJ1-6; tentative D call: TRBD1 (6 bases). The V gene's germline CDR1 is MGHRA and CDR2 YSYEKL. The CDR3 length is 15 residues. The CDR3 sequence: CASSQEGTRDSPLHF. DNA for the CDR3: TGCGCCAGCAGCCAAGAAGGGACAAGAGATTCCCCCCTCCACTTT.

V and J are TRBV29-1 and TRBJ2-3; 7 nucleotides agree with TRBD2. The trim removed 7 bases at V and 6 bases at J, leaving 4 bases unmatched. The CDR3 loop spans 11 amino acids. Germline values: CDR1 SQVTM, CDR2 ANQGSEA. The CDR3 loop is CSALSGDTQYF. Written as DNA, the CDR3 is TGCAGCGCCCTTAGCGGGGATACGCAGTATTTT.

This chain joins TRBV15 and TRBJ1-1; D is unresolved. The CDR3 runs 15 residues. Germline CDR1 and CDR2: LNHNV and YYDKDF (reference sequence). The V and J ends lost 1 base and 2 bases respectively, with 11 bases between them. CDR3 DNA sequence: TGTGCCACCAGCAGAGCGGAAGGACTTAACACTGAAGCTTTCTTT. This encodes CATSRAEGLNTEAFF. The full variable domain, its missing parts supplied by reference TRBV15 and TRBJ1-1, is DAMVIQNPRYQVTQFGKPVTLSCSQTLNHNVMYWYQQKSSQAPKLLFHYYDKDFNNEADTPDNFQSRRPNTSFCFLDIRSPGLGDTAMYLCATSRAEGLNTEAFFGQGTRLTVV.

The chain carries TRBV30 and TRBJ1-3; D remains unclear. The length of the CDR3 is 13 residues. The V end lost 0 bases, the J end lost 5 bases, and 8 bases lay between the germline ends. Germline lookup yields CDR1 GTSNPN and CDR2 SVGIG (reference sequence). CDR3 residues: CAWSVWERNTIYF. The DNA for the CDR3 is TGTGCCTGGAGTGTTTGGGAGAGAAACACCATATATTTT.

Worth noting for this clone: Sequence at one end of the junction differs from germline and may be a read error. The chain has TRBV7-7 and TRBJ2-5; D might be TRBD2 (6 bases). CDR3 size: 14 residues. Per the germline V gene, CDR1 is SSHAT and CDR2 is FNYEAQ (reference sequence). The CDR3 DNA reads TGTGCTAGCAGCTTAGGGGACTCCCAAGAGACCCAGTACTTC. Translation: CASSLGDSQETQYF.

The V call is TRBV10-3, the J call TRBJ1-6, with 9 bases aligning to TRBD1. V was clipped by 10 bases and J by 2 bases; unmatched bases: 12. This CDR3 has 17 amino acids. From germline, CDR1 is ENHRY and CDR2 SYGVKD. The CDR3 DNA is TGTGCCACCTGGGACAGGGACGGGACCACCTATAATTCACCCCTCCACTTT. It is translated as CATWDRDGTTYNSPLHF.

This clone was picked up a small number of times. The chain links TRBV6-5 to TRBJ1-1; unclear D gene. Trimming removed 0 bases at V and 3 bases at J, with 11 bases between. Germline V lookup: CDR1 MNHEY, CDR2 SVGAGI. This CDR3 is built from 15 residues. CDR3 in DNA: TGTGCCAGCAGTTACTCGAGTACGGAGGACACTGAAGCTTTCTTT. Protein sequence: CASSYSSTEDTEAFF.

As for this clone: The sample has other DNA sequences that encode this CDR3 too. This sequence joins TRBV5-8 and TRBJ2-1, with D perhaps matching TRBD2 (6 bases). Germline V CDR1 and CDR2: SGHTS, YDEGEE. V lost 0 bases and J 9 bases, leaving 16 bases between the germline ends. This CDR3 is built from 15 residues. The CDR3 DNA follows: TGTGCCAGCAGCTTGGCCCGAGGGAGGCGGTGTGAGCAGTTCTTC. Its translation: CASSLARGRRCEQFF.